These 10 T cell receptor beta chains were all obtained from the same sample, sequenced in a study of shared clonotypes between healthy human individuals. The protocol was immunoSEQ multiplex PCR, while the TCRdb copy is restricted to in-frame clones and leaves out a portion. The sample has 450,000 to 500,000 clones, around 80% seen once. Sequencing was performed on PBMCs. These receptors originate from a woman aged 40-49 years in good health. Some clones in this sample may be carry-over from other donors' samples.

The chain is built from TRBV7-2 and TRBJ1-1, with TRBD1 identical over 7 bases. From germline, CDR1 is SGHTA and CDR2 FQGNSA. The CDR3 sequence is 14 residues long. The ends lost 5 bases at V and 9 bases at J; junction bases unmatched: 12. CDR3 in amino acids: CASSVRWERGQAFF. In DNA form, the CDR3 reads TGTGCCAGCAGCGTCCGATGGGAGAGGGGGCAAGCTTTCTTT.

CDR3 in amino acids: CASSLGQNNEQFF. The DNA for the CDR3 is TGTGCCAGCAGCTTAGGGCAAAACAATGAGCAGTTCTTC. The genes are TRBV7-6 and TRBJ2-1; D gene unclear. Germline CDR1 SGHVS, CDR2 FNYEAQ. The CDR3 extends over 13 amino acids. Trimming cost V 1 base and J 5 bases, with 6 bases left between them.

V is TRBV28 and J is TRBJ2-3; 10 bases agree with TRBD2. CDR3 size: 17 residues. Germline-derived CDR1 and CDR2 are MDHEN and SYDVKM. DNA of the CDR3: TGTGGACGAGGACTTCCAGCGGGAGGGCCTTTTACAGATACGCAGTATTTT. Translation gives CGRGLPAGGPFTDTQYF.

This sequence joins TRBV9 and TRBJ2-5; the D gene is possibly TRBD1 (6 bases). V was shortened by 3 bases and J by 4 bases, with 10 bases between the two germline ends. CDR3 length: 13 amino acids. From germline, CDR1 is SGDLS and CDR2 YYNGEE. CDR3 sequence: CASSAGTRETQYF. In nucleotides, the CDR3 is TGTGCCAGCAGCGCCGGGACAAGAGAGACCCAGTACTTC.

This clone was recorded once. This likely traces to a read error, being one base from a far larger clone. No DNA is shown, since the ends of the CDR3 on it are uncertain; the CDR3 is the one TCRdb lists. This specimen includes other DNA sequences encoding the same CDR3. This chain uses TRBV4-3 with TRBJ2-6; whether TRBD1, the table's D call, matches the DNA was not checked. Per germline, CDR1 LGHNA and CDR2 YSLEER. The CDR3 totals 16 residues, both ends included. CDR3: CASSQEVGSGANVLTF.

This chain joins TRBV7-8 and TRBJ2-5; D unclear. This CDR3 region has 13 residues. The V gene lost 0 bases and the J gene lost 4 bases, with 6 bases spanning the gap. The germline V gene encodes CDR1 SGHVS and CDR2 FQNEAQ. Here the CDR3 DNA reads TGTGCCAGCAGCTTAGCATCGGGAGAGACCCAGTACTTC. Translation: CASSLASGETQYF.

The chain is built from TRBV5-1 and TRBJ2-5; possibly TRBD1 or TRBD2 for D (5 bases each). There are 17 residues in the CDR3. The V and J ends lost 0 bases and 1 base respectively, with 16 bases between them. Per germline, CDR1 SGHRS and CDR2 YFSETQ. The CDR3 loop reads CASSLARESGFQETQYF. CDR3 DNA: TGCGCCAGCAGCTTGGCCAGGGAGTCGGGTTTCCAAGAGACCCAGTACTTC.

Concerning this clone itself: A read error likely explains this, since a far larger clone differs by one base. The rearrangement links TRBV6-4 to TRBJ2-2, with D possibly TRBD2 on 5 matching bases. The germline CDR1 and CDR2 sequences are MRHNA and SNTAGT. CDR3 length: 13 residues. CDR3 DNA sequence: TGTGCCAGCAGTGAAAGGGATGCCGGGGAGCCGTTTTTT. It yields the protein CASSERDAGEPFF.

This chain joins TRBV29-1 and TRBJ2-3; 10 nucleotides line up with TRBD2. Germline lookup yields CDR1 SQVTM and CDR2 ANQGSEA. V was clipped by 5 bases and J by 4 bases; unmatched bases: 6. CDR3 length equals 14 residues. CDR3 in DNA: TGCAGCGTTATCAAAGGGACTAGCGCAGATACGCAGTATTTT. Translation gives CSVIKGTSADTQYF.

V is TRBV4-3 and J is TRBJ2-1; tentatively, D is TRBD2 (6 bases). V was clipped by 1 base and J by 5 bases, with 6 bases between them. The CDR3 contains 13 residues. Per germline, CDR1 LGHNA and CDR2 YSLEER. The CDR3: CASSQGEDNEQFF. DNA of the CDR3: TGCGCCAGCAGCCAAGGGGAGGACAATGAGCAGTTCTTC.